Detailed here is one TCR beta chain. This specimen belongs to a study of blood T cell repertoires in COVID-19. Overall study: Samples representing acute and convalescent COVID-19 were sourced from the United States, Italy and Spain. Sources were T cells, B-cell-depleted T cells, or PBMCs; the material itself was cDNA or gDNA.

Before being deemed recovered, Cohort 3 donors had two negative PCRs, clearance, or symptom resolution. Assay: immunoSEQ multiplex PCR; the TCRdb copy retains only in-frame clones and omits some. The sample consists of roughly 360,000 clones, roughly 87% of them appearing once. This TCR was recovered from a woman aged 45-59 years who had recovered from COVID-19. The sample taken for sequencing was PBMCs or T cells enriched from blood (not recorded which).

CDR3 protein: CASSLQQGTGSPLHF. Written as DNA, the CDR3 is TGTGCCAGCAGCTTACAACAGGGGACAGGGTCACCCCTCCACTTT. The chain combines TRBV11-2 with TRBJ1-6; 9 nucleotides align to TRBD1. This CDR3 has 15 amino acids. CDR1 and CDR2 (germline): SGHAT, FQNNGV. V lost 2 bases to trimming and J lost 10 bases; unmatched junction nucleotides: 6.